This T cell receptor beta chain comes out of a study of T cell changes during pregnancy in multiple sclerosis. Clones were sequenced by immunoSEQ multiplex PCR, and TCRdb holds only the in-frame ones, with some missing. This sample carries over 30,000 clones, around 92% of them seen once, and the ten largest clones take over 0.95%. This sequence was found in a female donor with multiple sclerosis, enrolled in a pregnancy study. The specimen was PBMCs (not recorded whether the cells were cultured).

The CDR3 DNA reads as TGTGCCAGCAGCTGGATGCAGGCCCAAGAGACCCAGTACTTC. Protein sequence: CASSWMQAQETQYF. The chain combines TRBV13 with TRBJ2-5; D gene uncertain. V was pared by 4 bases and J by 1 base, with 10 bases between. CDR1 is PRHDT and CDR2 is FYEKMQ in the germline V gene (reference sequence). The CDR3 has 14 amino acids. The variable domain in full, with the rest retrieved from reference TRBV13 and TRBJ2-5, is AAGVIQSPRHLIKEKRETATLKCYPIPRHDTVYWYQQGPGQDPQFLISFYEKMQSDKGSIPDRFSAQQFSDYHSELNMSSLELGDSALYFCASSWMQAQETQYFGPGTRLLVL.